These 30 T cell receptor beta chains originate from one sample sequenced in a study of T cell repertoires in aging, cancer and after chemotherapy. A mixed TRB-A/B primer pool amplified rearranged TRB by multiplex touch-down PCR. From the multiplex PCR reads, TCRdb called clonotypes with MiXCR, one entry per CDR3 protein. Of approximately 8,800 distinct CDR3 sequences listed, 25% to 40% are singletons. The template was genomic DNA from peripheral blood, not RNA. Sequences were obtained from blood. These TCRs come from a human donor in good health.

This clonotype was picked up a small number of times. This chain joins TRBV5-6 and TRBJ2-1; the match to TRBD2 covers 8 bases. The CDR3 covers 16 residues. Germline CDR1 reads SGHDT; CDR2 reads YYEEEE. The trim removed 4 bases at V and 5 bases at J, leaving 11 bases unmatched. CDR3 sequence reads: CASSPVGAGGHNEQFF. CDR3 bases: TGTGCCAGCAGCCCGGTAGGGGCGGGGGGCCACAATGAGCAGTTCTTC. The whole variable domain, remainder taken from reference TRBV5-6 and TRBJ2-1, is DAGVTQSPTHLIKTRGQQVTLRCSPKSGHDTVSWYQQALGQGPQFIFQYYEEEERQRGNFPDRFSGHQFPNYSSELNVNALLLGDSALYLCASSPVGAGGHNEQFFGPGTRLTVL.

The rearrangement joins TRBV20-1 to TRBJ2-2, with 8 nucleotides matching TRBD1. Germline values: CDR1 DFQATT, CDR2 SNEGSKA (reference sequence). The CDR3 is 13 amino acids. V was clipped by 6 bases and J by 4 bases; unmatched bases: 4. CDR3 sequence reads: CSAQDRVTGELFF. CDR3 nucleotides: TGCAGTGCCCAGGACAGGGTCACCGGGGAGCTGTTTTTT.

The CDR3 sequence: CASSPYSNSANEKLFF. Written as DNA, the CDR3 is TGTGCCAGCAGTCCCTACTCCAACTCCGCTAATGAAAAACTGTTTTTT. The chain is built from TRBV6-5 and TRBJ1-4; D not certain. The CDR3 loop spans 16 amino acids. V lost 5 bases and J lost 3, with 16 bases in between. The germline V gene has CDR1 MNHEY and CDR2 SVGAGI.

This chain uses TRBV12-3 or TRBV12-4 with TRBJ1-6; D might be TRBD1 (5 bases). The CDR3 extends over 14 amino acids. V lost 4 bases, J lost 8 bases, and 12 bases lay in between. The DNA of the CDR3 is TGTGCCAGCAGTTCCTCGGACACATATTCACCCCTCCACTTT. This codes for CASSSSDTYSPLHF.

This clonotype occurred a few times. This chain links TRBV6-5 with TRBJ1-5; D is uncertain. Trimming shortened V by 6 bases and J by 7 bases, and 19 bases separated the two germline ends. There are 15 residues in the CDR3. Looked up from germline, CDR1 is MNHEY and CDR2 is SVGAGI. This chain's CDR3 is CASRASRAGAQPQHF. Here the CDR3 DNA reads TGTGCCAGCAGGGCCTCTCGAGCGGGAGCCCAGCCCCAGCATTTT.

This clonotype was found a few times. The V and J genes are TRBV19 and TRBJ1-6; D unresolved. Germline V CDR1 and CDR2: LNHDA, SQIVND (reference sequence). Between the trimmed V and J ends, which lost 1 base and 7 bases, there was a span of 14 bases. The CDR3 covers 16 residues. In nucleotides, the CDR3 is TGTGCCAGTAGTATAGCCCTCCCCCCGGGAAATTCACCCCTCCACTTT. This encodes CASSIALPPGNSPLHF.

This clonotype was detected only a few times. The chain couples TRBV7-9 to TRBJ2-5, with TRBD1 as a possible D gene (5 bases). Trimming took off 2 bases at V and 4 bases at J, with 14 bases between the two ends. Germline-derived CDR1 and CDR2 are SEHNR and FQNEAQ (reference sequence). The CDR3 contains 15 residues. This CDR3 is CASSLLEQAGETQYF. For the CDR3, the DNA is TGTGCCAGCAGCTTACTGGAACAGGCCGGAGAGACCCAGTACTTC. Together with reference TRBV7-9 and TRBJ2-5, the CDR3 gives the full variable domain: DTGVSQNPRHKITKRGQNVTFRCDPISEHNRLYWYRQTLGQGPEFLTYFQNEAQLEKSRLLSDRFSAERPKGSFSTLEIQRTEQGDSAMYLCASSLLEQAGETQYFGPGTRLLVL.

The chain uses TRBV6-1 and TRBJ1-2; D may be TRBD1 (6 bases). The CDR3 is 15 residues long. Trimming removed 7 bases from V and 1 base from J, with 16 bases in between. In germline, CDR1 is MNHNS, CDR2 SASEGT. The CDR3 reads CASKEGDSINYGYTF. The CDR3 coding sequence is TGTGCCAGCAAGGAGGGGGACTCCATTAACTATGGCTACACCTTC.

The CDR3 region is CAWMLLGGNTIYF. CDR3 coding DNA: TGTGCCTGGATGCTGTTAGGGGGAAACACCATATATTTT. This rearrangement joins TRBV30 to TRBJ1-3; D call uncertain. From germline, CDR1 is GTSNPN and CDR2 SVGIG (reference sequence). The ends were cut back, 4 bases at V and 4 bases at J, with 11 bases in the middle. This CDR3 is built from 13 residues.

This clonotype has a handful of counts. The CDR3 region has the DNA TGTGCCAGCAGTGATACAGGGGGCATGAACTATGGCTACACCTTC. It encodes CASSDTGGMNYGYTF. The chain uses TRBV12-3 or TRBV12-4 and TRBJ1-2, with 9 bases identical to TRBD1. This CDR3 spans 15 amino acids. Trimming took 5 bases from V and 2 from J; bases not matched to a gene: 6.

The chain employs TRBV24-1 and TRBJ1-4, with a tentative D call TRBD1 (5 bases). The CDR3 totals 15 residues. CDR1 is KGHDR, CDR2 SFDVKD, per germline. V lost 2 bases, J lost 5 bases, and 11 bases lay in between. CDR3 sequence reads: CATSDSRGPNEKLFF. DNA of the CDR3: TGTGCCACCAGTGATTCAAGGGGTCCGAATGAAAAACTGTTTTTT.

The rearrangement uses TRBV5-1 and TRBJ2-2; D uncertain. The CDR3 loop spans 18 amino acids. Germline V gene sequence: CDR1 SGHRS, CDR2 YFSETQ. V lost 0 bases to trimming and J lost 2 bases, with 17 bases between them. CDR3 sequence: CASSLEHGRSANTGELFF. The CDR3 DNA reads TGCGCCAGCAGCTTGGAACACGGCAGGTCTGCCAACACCGGGGAGCTGTTTTTT.

V usage is TRBV12-3 or TRBV12-4 and J usage is TRBJ2-1; D may correspond to TRBD1 or TRBD2 (5 bases each). The CDR3 contains 15 residues. The V end was cut by 5 bases, the J end by 4 bases, with 15 bases between. The CDR3 nucleotides are TGTGCCAGCAGTACCGGGACCCGCCTTTACAATGAGCAGTTCTTC. Its protein product is CASSTGTRLYNEQFF.

This clonotype appeared once. One end of the junction does not line up with germline, which may come from a read error. The rearrangement links TRBV6-1 to TRBJ1-4, with TRBD1 identical over 7 bases. CDR1 MNHNS and CDR2 SASEGT come from the germline V gene. CDR3 size: 17 residues. As DNA, the CDR3 is TGTGCCAGCAGCGAAGCTGGAGGGGGCGCATCTAATGAAAAACTGTTTTTT. It translates to CASSEAGGGASNEKLFF.

This clonotype appeared a few times. V usage is TRBV6-5 and J usage is TRBJ2-7; 7 bases are shared with TRBD2. The CDR3 is 15 amino acids. With 5 bases clipped from V and 2 bases from J, the junction kept 9 bases outside the gene matches. CDR1 is MNHEY, CDR2 SVGAGI, per germline. The CDR3 region has the DNA TGTGCCAGCAGTCGCTTTTTTGCGGGGGCCTACGAGCAGTACTTC. Translation gives CASSRFFAGAYEQYF.

This chain connects TRBV12-3 or TRBV12-4 to TRBJ2-3, with a possible D match to TRBD2 (6 bases). V was clipped by 3 bases and J by 4 bases, with 14 bases between them. The CDR3 extends over 15 amino acids. The CDR3 region has the DNA TGTGCCAGCAGTTTTTCGGGGGAGTTGTCAGATACGCAGTATTTT. This gives the protein CASSFSGELSDTQYF.

J is TRBJ2-3 and V is TRBV15, with TRBD2 as a possible D gene (7 bases). The V gene's germline CDR1 is LNHNV and CDR2 YYDKDF (reference sequence). The CDR3 loop spans 15 amino acids. V shed 1 base and J shed 4 bases, with 12 bases lying between them. DNA of the CDR3: TGTGCCACCAGCAGAGTCGGCGGGGGCCCAGATACGCAGTATTTT. Translating it yields CATSRVGGGPDTQYF. The variable domain in full, completed from reference TRBV15 and TRBJ2-3, reads DAMVIQNPRYQVTQFGKPVTLSCSQTLNHNVMYWYQQKSSQAPKLLFHYYDKDFNNEADTPDNFQSRRPNTSFCFLDIRSPGLGDTAMYLCATSRVGGGPDTQYFGPGTRLTVL.

This clonotype is medium-sized. The genes are TRBV7-6 and TRBJ1-4; perhaps TRBD1 as D (5 bases). This CDR3 has 13 residues. V was shortened by 5 bases and J by 10 bases, with 14 bases between the two germline ends. Looked up from germline, CDR1 is SGHVS and CDR2 is FNYEAQ. The CDR3 DNA sequence: TGTGCCAGCAGCGCCCAAAGGGACGGAAAACTGTTTTTT. Translated: CASSAQRDGKLFF.

This clonotype was seen once. V usage is TRBV19 and J usage is TRBJ2-6; the D gene could be TRBD1 or TRBD2 (5 bases each). CDR1 and CDR2 (germline): LNHDA, SQIVND (reference sequence). Trimming took 8 bases from V and 1 from J, leaving 12 bases between them. This CDR3 region has 15 residues. CDR3 protein: CASCTRGSGANVLTF. The CDR3, as DNA: TGTGCCAGTTGTACTAGGGGTTCTGGGGCCAACGTCCTGACTTTC.

This clonotype was seen a few times. This chain connects TRBV7-6 to TRBJ2-7; 13 positions match TRBD2. The CDR3 has 15 amino acids. Per germline, CDR1 SGHVS and CDR2 FNYEAQ. V shed 5 bases, J shed 2 bases, and the junction held 3 bases outside the gene matches. CDR3 in amino acids: CASSPGLAGAYEQYF. The CDR3 coding sequence is TGTGCCAGCAGCCCCGGACTAGCGGGGGCCTACGAGCAGTACTTC.

The V and J genes are TRBV27 and TRBJ1-1; D ambiguous. Germline V gene data show CDR1 as MNHEY and CDR2 as SMNVEV (reference sequence). V was pared by 3 bases and J by 3 bases, with 14 bases between. CDR3 size: 15 residues. The CDR3 nucleotides read TGTGCCAGCAGTTTCAGTGGGTCCTGGGACACTGAAGCTTTCTTT. It codes for CASSFSGSWDTEAFF.

This clonotype has a handful of counts. The chain combines TRBV6-5 with TRBJ1-5, with D uncertain. Germline V gene sequence: CDR1 MNHEY, CDR2 SVGAGI. V was trimmed by 5 bases and J by 1 base, leaving 9 bases between them. The CDR3 is made up of 14 amino acids. The CDR3 DNA follows: TGTGCCAGCAGTCAGACACTAAGCAATCAGCCCCAGCATTTT. The encoded protein is CASSQTLSNQPQHF.

This sequence joins TRBV6-2 or TRBV6-3 and TRBJ1-2; TRBD1 aligns across 10 bases. Germline CDR1 is MNHEY and CDR2 is SVGEGT. The CDR3 consists of 14 residues. The trim removed 6 bases at V and 4 bases at J, leaving 5 bases unmatched. CDR3 protein: CASRDRDRGYGYTF. CDR3 bases: TGTGCCAGCAGGGACCGGGACAGGGGCTATGGCTACACCTTC.

This clonotype occurred a few times. CDR3 coding DNA: TGTGCCAGCAGTTTAGTAGCGGGGGGGTTAGAGACCCAGTACTTC. This translates into CASSLVAGGLETQYF. This rearrangement joins TRBV12-3 or TRBV12-4 to TRBJ2-5; the match to TRBD2 covers 11 bases. Trimming took 1 base from V and 4 from J; bases not matched to a gene: 2. CDR3 length: 15 amino acids.

This rearrangement joins TRBV10-3 to TRBJ2-7; the D call may be TRBD1 or TRBD2 (6 bases each). V was shortened by 3 bases and J by 0 bases, with 12 bases between the two germline ends. The CDR3 is 15 residues long. Per the germline V gene, CDR1 is ENHRY and CDR2 is SYGVKD. The DNA of the CDR3 is TGTGCCATCAGTGAAGGGGGGACGAGCTCCTACGAGCAGTACTTC. Encoded protein: CAISEGGTSSYEQYF.

The J gene is TRBJ2-5, the V gene TRBV12-3 or TRBV12-4; maybe TRBD1 (7 bases). Trimming pared 7 bases from V and 2 bases from J, leaving 14 bases between. The CDR3 is 14 residues long. CDR3 loop: CASKGGQPQETQYF. DNA of the CDR3: TGTGCCAGCAAGGGGGGACAGCCTCAAGAGACCCAGTACTTC.

This clonotype rates as medium-sized (0.01 to 0.1%). The CDR3 DNA reads as TGTGCCACCTTATCCTGGGGGCGCAATGAGCAGTTCTTC. This sequence encodes CATLSWGRNEQFF. V usage is TRBV6-5 and J usage is TRBJ2-1; TRBD1 might be the D (6 bases). Per the germline V gene, CDR1 is MNHEY and CDR2 is SVGAGI. Trimming took off 10 bases at V and 6 bases at J, with 16 bases between the two ends. CDR3 size: 13 residues.

In this sample, this clonotype turned up a few times. V gene TRBV12-3 or TRBV12-4 combines with J gene TRBJ2-1; D may be TRBD1 or TRBD2 (5 bases each). Trimming cost V 6 bases and J 4 bases, with 13 bases left between them. The CDR3 sequence is 14 residues long. The CDR3 nucleotides are TGTGCCAGCAGGCTGGACGGGGCTTACAATGAGCAGTTCTTC. Its translation is CASRLDGAYNEQFF.

This clonotype has a handful of counts. The rearrangement uses TRBV7-9 and TRBJ2-2; D call uncertain. V lost 6 bases to trimming and J lost 0 bases, with 2 bases between them. Germline CDR1 SEHNR, CDR2 FQNEAQ (reference sequence). This CDR3 is built from 12 residues. The CDR3 DNA follows: TGTGCCAGCAGGGCGAACACCGGGGAGCTGTTTTTT. This codes for CASRANTGELFF.

This chain uses TRBV19 with TRBJ2-7; D unresolved. The CDR3 extends over 13 amino acids. V was pared by 6 bases and J by 2 bases, with 11 bases between. Germline values: CDR1 LNHDA, CDR2 SQIVND (reference sequence). The CDR3 nucleotides read TGTGCCAGTAGCCTTCGTGGGCCCTACGAGCAGTACTTC. Amino acid sequence: CASSLRGPYEQYF.